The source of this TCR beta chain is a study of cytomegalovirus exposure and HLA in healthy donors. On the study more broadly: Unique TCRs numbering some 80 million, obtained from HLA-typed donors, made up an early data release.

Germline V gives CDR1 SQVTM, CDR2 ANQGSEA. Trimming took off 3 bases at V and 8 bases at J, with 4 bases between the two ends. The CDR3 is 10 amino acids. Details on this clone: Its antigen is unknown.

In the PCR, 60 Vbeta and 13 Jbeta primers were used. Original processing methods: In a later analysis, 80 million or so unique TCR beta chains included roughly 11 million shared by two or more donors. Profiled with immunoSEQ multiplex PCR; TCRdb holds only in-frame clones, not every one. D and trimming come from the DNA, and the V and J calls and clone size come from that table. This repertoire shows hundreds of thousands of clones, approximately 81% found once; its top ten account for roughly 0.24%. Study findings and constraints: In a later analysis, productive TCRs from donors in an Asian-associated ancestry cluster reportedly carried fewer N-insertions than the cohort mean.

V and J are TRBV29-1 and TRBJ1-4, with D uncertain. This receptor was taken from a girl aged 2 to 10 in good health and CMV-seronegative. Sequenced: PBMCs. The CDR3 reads CSVEREKLFF. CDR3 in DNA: TGCAGCGTTGAGCGGGAAAAACTGTTTTTT.